This TCR beta chain comes out of a study of CD8 T cells in ankylosing spondylitis. As for this clonotype: The antigen is unknown.

The study's findings and limits: The study identified a TCR beta motif of roughly eight highly homologous variants that appeared characteristic of ankylosing spondylitis blood. Clones linked with disease were CD8+ and fairly uncommon in the peripheral blood.

V was trimmed by 4 bases and J by 7 bases, leaving 10 bases between them. CDR3 length: 12 residues. CDR1 MNHEY and CDR2 SVGAGI come from the germline V gene. Quantitative 5'-RACE was performed with molecular barcodes, and it yielded the TCR beta libraries. Each CDR3 protein gets one entry after TCRdb re-called the 5' RACE reads with MiXCR. Among around 390,000 distinct CDR3 sequences listed, approximately 20% were seen once. The source of this sequence is a male donor with ankylosing spondylitis. The source material was blood, either unsorted or a sorted T cell fraction (not recorded which). The gene calls are TRBV6-5 and TRBJ2-5; D is possibly TRBD1 (6 bases). The CDR3: CASSFSQGTQYF. CDR3 nucleotides: TGTGCCAGCAGTTTCTCACAGGGGACCCAGTACTTC.